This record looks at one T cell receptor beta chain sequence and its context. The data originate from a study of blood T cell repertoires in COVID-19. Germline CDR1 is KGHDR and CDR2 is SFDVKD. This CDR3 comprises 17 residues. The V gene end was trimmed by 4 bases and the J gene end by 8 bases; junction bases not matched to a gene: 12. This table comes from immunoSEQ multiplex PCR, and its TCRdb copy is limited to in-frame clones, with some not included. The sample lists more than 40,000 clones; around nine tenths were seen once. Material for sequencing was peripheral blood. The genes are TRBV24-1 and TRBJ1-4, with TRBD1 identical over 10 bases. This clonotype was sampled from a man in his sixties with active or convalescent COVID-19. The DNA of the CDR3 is TGTGCCACCAGTGAGTGTCCCGGGACAGGGGTTGGGGAAAAACTGTTTTTT. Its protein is CATSECPGTGVGEKLFF.